This T cell receptor (beta chain) derives from a study of cytotoxic CD8 clonotypes in ibrutinib-treated CLL. Germline V gene data show CDR1 as MNHNY and CDR2 as SVGAGI (reference sequence). This CDR3 is built from 15 residues. V gave up 7 bases and J gave up 3 bases, with 18 bases separating them. Profiled with immunoSEQ multiplex PCR; TCRdb holds only in-frame clones, not every one. Seen here are tens of thousands of clones, 90% observed once, and the top ten hold approximately 3.1%. J is TRBJ1-1 and V is TRBV6-6, with D possibly TRBD1 on 5 matching bases. Here the sequenced sample was PBMCs, taken after 12 months of ibrutinib treatment. The TCR comes from a human donor with chronic lymphocytic leukemia. For the CDR3, the DNA is TGTGCCAGCAAGAGGGCGGGGTTAGGGGACACTGAAGCTTTCTTT. This codes for CASKRAGLGDTEAFF.